This T cell receptor beta chain was sequenced in a study of regulatory T cells in long-lasting Graves disease. Library construction for TCR beta used iRepertoire HTBI primers and Arm-PCR of CDR3 regions. One entry per CDR3 protein, called by TCRdb with MiXCR from the multiplex PCR reads. The table includes about 540,000 distinct CDR3 sequences, about 13% detected once. This CDR3 contains 15 residues. The germline gives CDR1 GTSNPN, CDR2 SVGIG (reference sequence). The V segment lost 3 bases and the J segment 9 bases; nucleotides outside the gene matches: 12. This clonotype was picked up many times. The time point here: newly diagnosed GD, antithyroid drugs for less than 3 months. The TCR library was made from RNA extracted from PBMCs. The same data also contributed to another study, on T cells in Graves' hyperthyroidism and ophthalmopathy. That study reports: RT-PCR in the first round (using the HTBI primer set) targeted the TCR CDR3.

The chain employs TRBV30 and TRBJ1-4, with TRBD1 matching over 8 bases. This TCR came from a man under 40 with Graves disease. Sample: peripheral blood mononuclear cells (PBMCs), taken at new diagnosis, from a patient treated with antithyroid drugs. The CDR3 sequence is CAWRLGQGVPQKLFF. In DNA form, the CDR3 reads TGTGCCTGGAGACTCGGACAGGGCGTACCTCAAAAACTGTTTTTT. The full variable domain, completed using reference TRBV30 and TRBJ1-4, is SQTIHQWPATLVQPVGSPLSLECTVEGTSNPNLYWYRQAAGRGLQLLFYSVGIGQISSEVPQNLSASRPQDRQFILSSKKLLLSDSGFYLCAWRLGQGVPQKLFFGSGTQLSVL.